The 18 T cell receptor beta chains below were found in one sample sequenced in a study of somatic mutations in cytotoxic T cells in rheumatoid arthritis. Data came from immunoSEQ multiplex PCR; TCRdb stores just in-frame clones and leaves some out. The table includes about 6,700 clones, roughly three quarters detected once. The sample was CD8+ T cells sorted from blood. Every receptor here comes from a man aged 40-55 years in good health.

This sequence joins TRBV9 and TRBJ2-6, with TRBD1 identical over 10 bases. The length of the CDR3 is 19 residues. CDR1 SGDLS and CDR2 YYNGEE come from the germline V gene. The V gene end was trimmed by 0 bases and the J gene end by 1 base; junction bases not matched to a gene: 7. This CDR3 reads CASSVALTGGLSGANVLTF. CDR3 DNA sequence: TGTGCCAGCAGCGTAGCTCTGACAGGGGGCCTGTCTGGGGCCAACGTCCTGACTTTC.

The rearrangement joins TRBV28 to TRBJ1-2, with 9 bases aligning to TRBD1. This CDR3 has 14 amino acids. Germline values: CDR1 MDHEN, CDR2 SYDVKM. The V and J ends lost 3 bases and 4 bases, in that order; junction bases with no gene match: 3. In DNA form, the CDR3 reads TGTGCCAGCAGTTTCCCGACAGGGGGCTATGGCTACACCTTC. Residues: CASSFPTGGYGYTF.

The J gene is TRBJ1-1, the V gene TRBV13; D remains ambiguous. The length of the CDR3 is 16 residues. The V end was cut by 5 bases, the J end by 1 base, with 17 bases between. Germline V lookup: CDR1 PRHDT, CDR2 FYEKMQ (reference sequence). The CDR3 spells CASSKGPYPPNTEAFF. CDR3 coding DNA: TGTGCCAGCAGCAAAGGGCCCTATCCTCCGAACACTGAAGCTTTCTTT.

V gene TRBV29-1 combines with J gene TRBJ2-5; D not resolved. With 0 bases removed from V and 2 bases from J, the gap between germline ends came to 10 bases. Germline CDR1 and CDR2: SQVTM and ANQGSEA. There are 14 residues in the CDR3. The CDR3 sequence is CSVEDWNIQETQYF. The CDR3 region has the DNA TGCAGCGTTGAAGATTGGAACATTCAAGAGACCCAGTACTTC.

In its sample, this clone was seen a few times. The chain links TRBV7-6 to TRBJ2-1, with D perhaps matching TRBD1 (6 bases). CDR1 and CDR2 from the germline V gene are SGHVS and FNYEAQ. V was clipped by 2 bases and J by 6 bases, with 17 bases between them. The length of the CDR3 is 16 residues. The CDR3 protein is CASSLRGSNPSNEQFF. The DNA for the CDR3 is TGTGCCAGCAGCTTAAGGGGGTCAAACCCCAGCAATGAGCAGTTCTTC.

The V call is TRBV6-1, the J call TRBJ2-7, with D possibly being TRBD1 (6 bases). The CDR3 is 15 amino acids. CDR1 MNHNS and CDR2 SASEGT come from the germline V gene. The V end lost 5 bases, the J end lost 6 bases, and 20 bases lay between the germline ends. The CDR3 DNA sequence: TGTGCCAGCAGTATACTCGGACAGAAATTAACCGAGCAGTACTTC. This encodes CASSILGQKLTEQYF.

This clone is medium-sized. The V and J genes are TRBV6-6 and TRBJ1-5; D may be TRBD1 (5 bases). V lost 0 bases, J lost 3 bases, and 6 bases lay in between. CDR3 length: 14 amino acids. The germline V gene encodes CDR1 MNHNY and CDR2 SVGAGI (reference sequence). Written as DNA, the CDR3 is TGTGCCAGCAGTTACTCGGGACCCAATCAGCCCCAGCATTTT. Its protein product is CASSYSGPNQPQHF.

V is TRBV6-4 and J is TRBJ2-1; D possibly matches TRBD1 or TRBD2 (5 bases each). There are 14 residues in the CDR3. V was cut by 3 bases and J by 6 bases, with 12 bases left in between. The germline V gene encodes CDR1 MRHNA and CDR2 SNTAGT. The CDR3: CASSEGTDSNEQFF. In DNA form, the CDR3 reads TGTGCCAGCAGTGAGGGGACGGATTCCAATGAGCAGTTCTTC.

The rearrangement uses TRBV30 and TRBJ2-1; TRBD2 agrees at 7 bases. Germline CDR1 GTSNPN, CDR2 SVGIG (reference sequence). J gave up 8 bases and V 8 bases, and 3 bases lay outside the gene matches. CDR3 length: 10 amino acids. DNA of the CDR3: TGTGCCGCGGGAGATGATGAGCAGTTCTTC. Protein product: CAAGDDEQFF. The complete variable domain, with remaining parts taken from reference TRBV30 and TRBJ2-1, reads SQTIHQWPATLVQPVGSPLSLECTVEGTSNPNLYWYRQAAGRGLQLLFYSVGIGQISSEVPQNLSASRPQDRQFILSSKKLLLSDSGFYLCAAGDDEQFFGPGTRLTVL.

This chain links TRBV6-5 with TRBJ2-1, with 10 bases matching TRBD2. The trim removed 0 bases at V and 7 bases at J, leaving 6 bases unmatched. Germline V gene data show CDR1 as MNHEY and CDR2 as SVGAGI. The CDR3 loop spans 16 amino acids. The CDR3 DNA reads TGTGCCAGCAGTTACTCGCTGGCTAGCGGGAGTAATGAGCAGTTCTTC. Its translation: CASSYSLASGSNEQFF.

The chain employs TRBV10-3 and TRBJ2-1, with 7 nucleotides matching TRBD2. The germline V gene has CDR1 ENHRY and CDR2 SYGVKD. V was clipped by 2 bases and J by 0 bases; unmatched bases: 7. The length of the CDR3 is 17 residues. The CDR3 DNA reads as TGTGCCATCAGTGAGACAAGGGGCGGGAGCTCCTACAATGAGCAGTTCTTC. Amino acid sequence: CAISETRGGSSYNEQFF.

V is TRBV6-5 and J is TRBJ2-1; perhaps TRBD2 as D (7 bases). V was cut by 5 bases and J by 2 bases, with 10 bases left in between. The CDR3 totals 14 residues. Germline CDR1 reads MNHEY; CDR2 reads SVGAGI. The CDR3, as DNA: TGTGCCAGCAGTGGCGGGGGCGCCTACAATGAGCAGTTCTTC. Its protein is CASSGGGAYNEQFF.

This sequence joins TRBV9 and TRBJ2-1, with D tentatively TRBD2 (6 bases). Germline lookup yields CDR1 SGDLS and CDR2 YYNGEE. The CDR3 runs 15 residues. V shed 0 bases and J shed 1 base, with 8 bases lying between them. The CDR3 DNA reads as TGTGCCAGCAGCGTAGTGGGGGGATCCTACAATGAGCAGTTCTTC. Translated: CASSVVGGSYNEQFF.

The CDR3 sequence is CASSLVSGAGVTDTQYF. The DNA for the CDR3 is TGTGCCAGCAGCTTGGTTAGCGGGGCGGGTGTCACAGATACGCAGTATTTT. The rearrangement joins TRBV11-2 to TRBJ2-3, with 8 bases lining up with TRBD2. The J segment lost 2 bases and the V segment lost 3 bases, leaving 10 bases of the junction unmatched. Germline V lookup: CDR1 SGHAT, CDR2 FQNNGV. The CDR3 consists of 17 residues. The variable domain in full, with the rest retrieved from reference TRBV11-2 and TRBJ2-3, is EAGVAQSPRYKIIEKRQSVAFWCNPISGHATLYWYQQILGQGPKLLIQFQNNGVVDDSQLPKDRFSAERLKGVDSTLKIQPAKLEDSAVYLCASSLVSGAGVTDTQYFGPGTRLTVL.

The chain uses TRBV9 and TRBJ1-5; the D is unclear. V gave up 0 bases and J gave up 4 bases, with 5 bases separating them. The germline V gene encodes CDR1 SGDLS and CDR2 YYNGEE. The CDR3 sequence is 13 residues long. The CDR3 region is CASSVDPNQPQHF. The CDR3 DNA reads as TGTGCCAGCAGCGTAGATCCGAATCAGCCCCAGCATTTT.

The chain uses TRBV4-1 and TRBJ2-7; TRBD1 matches 9 bases. The CDR3 extends over 15 amino acids. J was trimmed by 5 bases and V by 1 base; bases with no gene match: 6. The germline gives CDR1 MGHRA, CDR2 YSYEKL. The CDR3 DNA follows: TGCGCCAGCAGCCAAGTGACAGGGGGGTCGCACGAGCAGTACTTC. It translates to CASSQVTGGSHEQYF.

The genes are TRBV6-1 and TRBJ2-7, with D possibly TRBD1 on 5 matching bases. Per the germline V gene, CDR1 is MNHNS and CDR2 is SASEGT. The length of the CDR3 is 11 residues. V lost 2 bases and J lost 9, with 8 bases in between. CDR3 sequence reads: CASSENRMQYV. CDR3 in DNA: TGTGCCAGCAGTGAAAACAGGATGCAGTACGTC.

This clone has only a few counts. V and J are TRBV7-9 and TRBJ1-5; D gene ambiguous. V was clipped by 2 bases and J by 0 bases, with 11 bases between them. The germline V gene has CDR1 SEHNR and CDR2 FQNEAQ (reference sequence). CDR3 length equals 16 residues. CDR3 in amino acids: CASSLHGQDSNQPQHF. For the CDR3, the DNA is TGTGCCAGCAGCTTACATGGGCAGGATAGCAATCAGCCCCAGCATTTT.